The clone carrying this T cell receptor beta chain was seen ten or more times. The antigen remains undetermined. Diagnoses used clinical symptoms, serum thyroxine and TRAb, thyroid ultrasound and orbital computed tomography. TCR beta CDR3 region amplification was performed from RNA transcripts. Initially, a first-round RT-PCR of the TCR CDR3 employed the HTBI primer set. TCRdb processed the multiplex PCR reads anew with MiXCR; each CDR3 protein has one entry. The sample holds roughly 500,000 distinct CDR3 sequences, 46% seen once. This sample was included in a study of T cells in Graves' hyperthyroidism and ophthalmopathy. Notes on the study in general: A model using 13 V-J features told ophthalmopathy apart from stable hyperthyroidism. Ophthalmopathy was identified by the model a median about 6.8 months ahead of onset.

The CDR3 has 16 residues. Germline values: CDR1 MNHEY, CDR2 SVGAGI. V lost 0 bases to trimming and J lost 5 bases, with 13 bases between them. The specimen was peripheral blood or thyroid tissue (not recorded which). This clonotype was obtained from an adult woman with Graves' disease, either hyperthyroidism or ophthalmopathy (not recorded which). The V call is TRBV6-5, the J call TRBJ2-2, with a weak D call TRBD2 (5 bases). CDR3 region: CASSYSGLGETGELFF. Written as DNA, the CDR3 is TGTGCCAGCAGTTACTCCGGCCTCGGGGAGACCGGGGAGCTGTTTTTT.